This T cell receptor beta chain was sequenced for a study of T cell repertoires in cytomegalovirus infection. Study-wide background: Both recently identified HLA-C-restricted and well-studied HLA-B-restricted CMV epitopes were used in the study. Public TCR beta signatures indicated both CMV infection and matching HLA type. Study outcomes and limitations: Adding up the frequency of public TCR beta families identified people who carried CMV plus the relevant HLA. HLA-C-restricted CMV clonotypes gave the most frequent clonotype in two of eight donors.

This clonotype was detected ten times or more. Its target is unknown. TCRdb reprocessed the reads via MiXCR and lists one record per CDR3 protein. The sample has some 700,000 distinct CDR3 sequences, roughly 30% seen once. CDR3 size: 13 residues. V was cut by 0 bases and J by 9 bases, with 12 bases left in between. Germline lookup yields CDR1 SGHTA and CDR2 FQGNSA. The sample was cultured PBMCs, taken from culture after CMV antigen stimulation. This receptor was taken from a human donor in good health (CMV status not recorded). Some clones in this sample may be carry-over from other donors' samples. The V and J genes are TRBV7-2 and TRBJ2-7; D is unclear. CDR3 loop: CASSLAYRPGQYF. CDR3 DNA sequence: TGTGCCAGCAGCTTAGCTTATCGTCCGGGGCAGTACTTC.